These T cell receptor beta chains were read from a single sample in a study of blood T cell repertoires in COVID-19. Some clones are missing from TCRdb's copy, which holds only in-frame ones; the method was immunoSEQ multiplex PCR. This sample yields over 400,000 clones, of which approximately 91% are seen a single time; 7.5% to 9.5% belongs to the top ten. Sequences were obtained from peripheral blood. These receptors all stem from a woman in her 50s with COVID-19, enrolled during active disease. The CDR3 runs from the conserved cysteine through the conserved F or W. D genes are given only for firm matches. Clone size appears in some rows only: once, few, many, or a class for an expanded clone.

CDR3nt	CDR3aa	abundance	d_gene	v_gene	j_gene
TGTGCCAGCAGCTACGATAGCCCTAGCAAGCAGTACTTC	CASSYDSPSKQYF	-	-	TRBV5-6	TRBJ2-7
TGCAGTGCTAGGAGGGAAGAAGGCTACACCTTC	CSARREEGYTF	-	-	TRBV20-1	TRBJ1-2
TGTGCCCGGTCAGAGGGGACTTCCTACGAGCAGTACTTC	CARSEGTSYEQYF	-	-	TRBV30	TRBJ2-7
TGTGCCAGCAGCTCAACAGGGGAGGCTGAAGCTTTCTTT	CASSSTGEAEAFF	-	TRBD1	TRBV9	TRBJ1-1
TGTGCCAGCACCAAAGGGGACAGGGGGCCAGAGACCCAGTACTTC	CASTKGDRGPETQYF	-	-	TRBV21-1	TRBJ2-5
TGTGCCAGCAGCGAATCAAGCGAAAGGCGCTACACCTTC	CASSESSERRYTF	-	-	TRBV9	TRBJ1-2
TGTGCCATCAGTGGCCGACAGGGCCTAAACACCGGGGAGCTGTTTTTT	CAISGRQGLNTGELFF	-	TRBD1	TRBV10-3	TRBJ2-2
TGTGCCAGCAGCTCAGGGTTAGTCACTGAAGCTTTCTTT	CASSSGLVTEAFF	-	-	TRBV9	TRBJ1-1
TGTGCCACCAGCAGAGATTGGGGTGGGAGCTCCTACGAGCAGTACTTC	CATSRDWGGSSYEQYF	-	-	TRBV15	TRBJ2-7
TGCGCCAGCAGCCTCGTCAGGGGGCTTGGCACCGGGGAGCTGTTTTTT	CASSLVRGLGTGELFF	-	TRBD1	TRBV4-1	TRBJ2-2
TGTGCCAGCAGTTTCCCGCGGGGAGGGAGGCCGCCCCAGCATTTT	CASSFPRGGRPPQHF	-	-	TRBV28	TRBJ1-5
TGTGCCATCACCCCAAGCGGGGGCTCCTACAATGAGCAGTTCTTC	CAITPSGGSYNEQFF	once	TRBD2	TRBV10-3	TRBJ2-1
TGTGCCAGCAGCTTATCTAGCGGGGAAGGAGATACGCAGTATTTT	CASSLSSGEGDTQYF	-	TRBD2	TRBV7-9	TRBJ2-3
TGTGCCTGGAGTGCCGGGACAGGGAACACTGAAGCTTTCTTT	CAWSAGTGNTEAFF	-	TRBD1	TRBV30	TRBJ1-1
TGTGCCAGCAGTGTTGATCTATTTGGCGAGCAGTACTTC	CASSVDLFGEQYF	-	-	TRBV2	TRBJ2-7
TGTGCCAGTAGTCTGACAGGGCCCACTACCTCCTACGAGCAGTACTTC	CASSLTGPTTSYEQYF	few	TRBD1	TRBV19	TRBJ2-7
TGTGCCAGCAGCTCCGGGGGGCAAGCTTTCTTT	CASSSGGQAFF	-	-	TRBV6-5	TRBJ1-1
TGTGCCAGCAGTTACCGGACAGCTTATAGCAATCAGCCCCAGCATTTT	CASSYRTAYSNQPQHF	-	-	TRBV6-2/TRBV6-3	TRBJ1-5
TGTGCCAGCAGCCAAGCAACGGAGTCTTCACCCCTCCACTTT	CASSQATESSPLHF	-	-	TRBV3-1/TRBV3-2	TRBJ1-6
TGTGCCAGCAGTTATCTCGGGCGGGGGGTGGCTTTCTTT	CASSYLGRGVAFF	-	-	TRBV6-1	TRBJ1-1
TGTGCCAGCAGCGACGGGACTTTCACAGATACGCAGTATTTT	CASSDGTFTDTQYF	-	-	TRBV7-9	TRBJ2-3
TGTGCCAGCAGCCAAGCACTAGAATCGAACACTGAAGCTTTCTTT	CASSQALESNTEAFF	-	-	TRBV14	TRBJ1-1
TGTGCCAGCAGCTTGATGAGCAGGGGGCGAGGACCCTCTGGCTACACCTTC	CASSLMSRGRGPSGYTF	-	TRBD1	TRBV5-4	TRBJ1-2
TGTGCCAGCAGCCCGGGGGGGGACAATGAGCAGTTCTTC	CASSPGGDNEQFF	-	TRBD2	TRBV6-5	TRBJ2-1
TGTGCCAGCAGCCTGGGACAGGTTAACACTGAAGCTTTCTTT	CASSLGQVNTEAFF	-	TRBD1	TRBV5-6	TRBJ1-1
TGTGCCAGCAGCGTAGCGGCAGGGCCCCTCTATGGCTACACCTTC	CASSVAAGPLYGYTF	-	-	TRBV9	TRBJ1-2
TGTGCCACCTCATACTCCGCGAACACCGGGGAGCTGTTTTTT	CATSYSANTGELFF	-	-	TRBV3-1/TRBV3-2	TRBJ2-2